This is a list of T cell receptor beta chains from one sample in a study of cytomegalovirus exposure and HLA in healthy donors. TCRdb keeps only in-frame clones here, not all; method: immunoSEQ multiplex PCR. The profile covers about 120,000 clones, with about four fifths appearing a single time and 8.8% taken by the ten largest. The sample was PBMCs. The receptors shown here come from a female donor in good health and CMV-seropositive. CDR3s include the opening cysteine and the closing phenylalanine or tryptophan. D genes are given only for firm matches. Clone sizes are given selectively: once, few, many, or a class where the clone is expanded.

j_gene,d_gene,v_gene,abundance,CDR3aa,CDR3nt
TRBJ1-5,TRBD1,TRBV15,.,CATSRDRQGAGQPQHF,TGTGCCACCAGCAGAGATCGACAGGGGGCAGGGCAGCCCCAGCATTTT
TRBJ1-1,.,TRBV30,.,CAWSVLRGGNTEAFF,TGTGCCTGGAGTGTACTTAGGGGAGGGAACACTGAAGCTTTCTTT
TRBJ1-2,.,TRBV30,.,CAWSVRQDTGYTF,TGTGCCTGGAGTGTACGACAGGATACAGGCTACACCTTC
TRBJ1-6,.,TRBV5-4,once,CASRIGVLNSPLHF,TGTGCCAGCAGAATAGGAGTTCTCAATTCACCCCTCCACTTT
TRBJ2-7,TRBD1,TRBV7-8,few,CASSLWLGQTYEQYF,TGTGCCAGCAGCTTATGGTTGGGACAGACTTACGAGCAGTACTTC
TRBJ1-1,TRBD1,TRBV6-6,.,CASSTRTGLNTEAFF,TGTGCCAGCAGTACCCGGACAGGGCTGAACACTGAAGCTTTCTTT
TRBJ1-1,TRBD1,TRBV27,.,CASSLRGGGTEAFF,TGTGCCAGCAGTTTAAGAGGGGGCGGGACTGAAGCTTTCTTT
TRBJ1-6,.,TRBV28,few,CASSSGQRDNSPLHF,TGTGCCAGCAGTTCTGGACAGCGCGATAATTCACCCCTCCACTTT
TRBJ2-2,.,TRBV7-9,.,CASSLEGPGELFF,TGTGCCAGCAGCTTGGAGGGGCCCGGGGAGCTGTTTTTT
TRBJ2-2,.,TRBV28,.,CASTRPLTGELFF,TGTGCCAGCACGAGGCCACTGACCGGGGAGCTGTTTTTT
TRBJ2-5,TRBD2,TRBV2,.,CASSFSGGRETQYF,TGTGCCAGCAGTTTTAGCGGGGGGAGGGAGACCCAGTACTTC
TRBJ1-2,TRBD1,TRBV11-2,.,CASSRRDRGQPNYGYTF,TGTGCCAGCAGCCGACGGGACAGGGGGCAGCCTAACTATGGCTACACCTTC
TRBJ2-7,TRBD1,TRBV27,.,CASSYRDRLYEQYF,TGTGCCAGCAGCTACCGGGACAGGCTCTACGAGCAGTACTTC
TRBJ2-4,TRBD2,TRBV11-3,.,CASSLVPLAGENKNIQYF,TGTGCCAGCAGCTTAGTCCCCCTAGCGGGGGAGAACAAAAACATTCAGTACTTC
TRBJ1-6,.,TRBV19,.,CASSIVPGGSLNSPLHF,TGTGCCAGTAGTATAGTCCCTGGAGGGAGTTTAAACTCACCCCTCCACTTT
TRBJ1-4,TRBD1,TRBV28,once,CASSKETGTTNEKLFF,TGTGCCAGCAGTAAAGAGACAGGGACAACTAATGAAAAACTGTTTTTT
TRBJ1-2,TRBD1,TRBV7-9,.,CSSSSLTGVRVGYTF,TGTTCCAGCAGCTCATTGACAGGGGTTAGGGTCGGCTACACCTTC
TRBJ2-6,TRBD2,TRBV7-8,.,CASRTSGGSGANVLTF,TGTGCCAGTCGGACTAGCGGGGGATCTGGGGCCAACGTCCTGACTTTC
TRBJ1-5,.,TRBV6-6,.,CASSPGSGNQPQHF,TGTGCCAGCAGCCCAGGCAGTGGAAATCAGCCCCAGCATTTT
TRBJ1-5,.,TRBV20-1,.,CSASGQPQHF,TGCAGTGCTAGCGGTCAGCCCCAGCATTTT
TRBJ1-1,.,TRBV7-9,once,CASSKAVPNTEAFF,TGTGCCAGCAGCAAAGCGGTACCAAACACTGAAGCTTTCTTT
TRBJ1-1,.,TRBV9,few,CASSADTEAFF,TGTGCCAGCAGCGCGGACACTGAAGCTTTCTTT
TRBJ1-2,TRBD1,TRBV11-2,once,CASSFGQTGDYGYTF,TGTGCCAGCAGCTTCGGGCAGACAGGGGACTATGGCTACACCTTC
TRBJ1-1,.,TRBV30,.,CLGGGDYNTEAFF,TGTCTCGGGGGCGGGGACTATAACACTGAAGCTTTCTTT
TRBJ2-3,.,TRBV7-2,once,CASSPRAGGGASGTQYF,TGTGCCAGCAGTCCCCGGGCCGGCGGGGGCGCGAGCGGGACGCAGTATTTT
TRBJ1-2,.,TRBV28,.,CASTFTGSRDGYTF,TGTGCCAGCACCTTTACAGGGTCCAGGGATGGCTACACCTTC
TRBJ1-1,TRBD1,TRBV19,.,CASRRTGPMNTEAFF,TGTGCCAGTAGACGGACAGGCCCAATGAACACTGAAGCTTTCTTT
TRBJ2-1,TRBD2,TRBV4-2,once,CASSLYRAGGLNEQFF,TGTGCCAGCAGCCTTTACAGGGCGGGGGGACTAAATGAGCAGTTCTTC
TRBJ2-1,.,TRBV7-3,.,CASSLGGASYNEQFF,TGTGCCAGCAGCCTCGGGGGAGCCTCCTACAATGAGCAGTTCTTC
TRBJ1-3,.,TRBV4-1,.,CASSQGGGRGNTIYF,TGCGCCAGCAGCCAAGGCGGGGGTCGGGGAAACACCATATATTTT
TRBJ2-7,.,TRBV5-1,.,CASSVDSTSYEQYF,TGCGCCAGCAGCGTGGACAGCACCTCCTACGAGCAGTACTTC
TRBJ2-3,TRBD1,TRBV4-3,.,CASSQGRQGVSDTQYF,TGCGCCAGCAGCCAAGGTCGACAGGGGGTTTCAGATACGCAGTATTTT